This record concerns one T cell receptor (beta chain) sequence. Its antigen has not been determined. Per-base quality was not reported, and no clone a single base away is much larger than it. These data come from a study of blood T cell repertoires in COVID-19 (dated by TCRdb to between 2020 and 2021). In the study overall: Collaborator samples came from the United States, Italy and Spain and covered acute and convalescent phases of COVID-19. Where available, HLA class I and class II types were obtained from metadata supplied by the sample provider rather than from assay-based typing. The repertoires were released in a freely available public database intended as a resource for research on the immune response to SARS-CoV-2. The dataset comprised deeply sampled blood TCRbeta repertoires from subjects exposed to, actively infected with, or recovered from COVID-19. The sample metadata nearly always contained a de-identified subject ID, COVID-19 status, age in years and sex. The prospective study material was composed of cDNA or gDNA derived from T cells, B-cell-depleted T cells, or PBMCs. Samples came from the ongoing ImmuneRACE study (first 160 participants) plus 1,254 subjects from 6 global collaborators. Here is what the overall study found, with its caveats: How much clinical and demographic metadata was included differed by source and by participant, and the metadata was provided uncurated.

TCRbeta CDR3 regions were amplified from genomic DNA using the immunoSEQ Assay, a bias-controlled multiplex PCR. Processing in the source paper ran as follows. Within the assay, amplification of reference gene primers was used to estimate how many nucleated cells each sample contained. To quantify the absolute abundance of each unique TCRbeta CDR3 rearrangement, sequence reads were collapsed and filtered. For each sample, productive Simpson clonality was calculated as the square root of Simpson's diversity index across productive rearrangements. TCRdb took over this immuneACCESS table, retaining in-frame rearrangements with V and J assigned. Such tables are incomplete; in checked studies, under half of the missing clones stem from an unresolved V gene, and the remainder is unexplained. V and J calls and clone size are as listed in that table; D and trimming were resolved from the DNA. Counted in this sample were about 350,000 clones; approximately 90% of them appeared once. Clones ranked in the top ten supply around 3.5% of the sample.

Samples from volunteer blood donors who had recovered from COVID-19 were contributed by a second Seattle source. The collaborating institutions used their own protocols to collect whole blood in K2EDTA tubes. For TCRbeta analysis, collaborator samples were shipped as frozen whole blood, as isolated PBMCs, or as DNA extracted from either sample type. This receptor was taken from a woman aged 18-35 years who had recovered from COVID-19. Sequencing used peripheral blood.

The CDR3 corresponds to CASRRGARETQYF. The DNA sequence follows: TGTGCCAGCAGGAGAGGCGCCAGAGAGACCCAGTACTTC. The receptor chain draws on TRBV25-1 and TRBJ2-5; the D gene cannot be named for sure. Trimming at the junction amounts to 6 bases on V and 4 bases on J, and the germline ends lie 12 bases apart. The CDR3 runs 13 residues from the cysteine to the phenylalanine. Here the CDR3 DNA is all that survives: 39 bases in frame from base 1. CDR1 is given as MGHDK and CDR2 as SYGVNS, both from the germline V gene.